The entry below describes one TCR beta chain. Its antigen is unknown. This specimen belongs to a study of regulatory dendritic cells for organ transplantation. CD4+ or CD8+ T cells were sorted as naive CD45RA+ or memory CD45RO+. Study-level findings and limits: Memory CD8+ T cells were the most oligoclonal; naive cells were highly diverse. Memory CD8+ clonal expansion seemed more limited with regulatory than mature dendritic cells.

Produced via immunoSEQ multiplex PCR; TCRdb's table is partial and in-frame only. This sample has fewer than 40,000 clones, with around nine tenths found just once. The CDR3 runs to 13 residues. V shed 7 bases and J shed 2 bases, with 8 bases lying between them. Germline lookup yields CDR1 LNHDA and CDR2 SQIVND (reference sequence). This sequence joins TRBV19 and TRBJ2-2, with D unresolved. What was sequenced was naive CD8+ T cells from blood. This sample's subset: CD45RA+ naive T cells. The receptor was isolated from a human donor in good health. The CDR3 is CASNGPNTGELFF. The CDR3 DNA follows: TGTGCCAGTAATGGTCCCAACACCGGGGAGCTGTTTTTT.